The source of this T cell receptor beta chain is a study of T cell responses to AZD1222 COVID-19 vaccine listed by TCRdb under 2021. Broadly, across the study: TCR sequencing was performed for 230 to 250 trial participants, of whom 207 were given two doses of AZD1222 and around 26 were given two doses of MenACWY control vaccine. Trial participants were enrolled by age into subgroups of 18-55, 56-69 and 70-plus years, and about 150, 27 and 61 TCR-sequenced participants, respectively, were included in these subgroups. General conclusions and limits of the study: Because no day 14 peak-response samples were available, the repertoires could be characterized only after the peak T cell response. Only a handful of AZD1222 recipients were SARS-CoV-2 seropositive at baseline, limiting conclusions about previously exposed vaccinees. The whole spike protein was spanned by vaccine-associated CD4 TCRs, and dominant responses were seen in regions 160-218 and 743-854. The 56-69-year group was small, and its depth increase did not reach significance, likely because of low power. Participants were mostly white British and included more females than males, and it was suggested by the authors that clonal diversity may have been underestimated. Nearly half of unique spike-specific TCRs reportedly recognized epitopes outside regions mutated in the B.1.351 and B.1.1.7 variants. A significant rise in spike-specific TCR breadth and depth was observed after two AZD1222 doses relative to day 0 and relative to MenACWY recipients.

V loses 5 bases at its end and J loses 4 bases; junction bases beyond the gene matches: 11. Counted from cysteine to phenylalanine, this CDR3 has 18 amino acids. Only the CDR3 DNA is retained, 54 bases long and in frame from the first base. CDR1 SGHAT and CDR2 FQNNGV are derived from the germline V gene. The time point label for this specimen denotes: about 28 days (+/-7) after the second vaccine dose. Because spike-specific TCR depth and breadth did not differ between the two schedules, AZD1222 recipients who got a second dose at roughly 4 weeks were pooled with those who got a second dose at roughly 12 weeks. Samples from vaccinated people were obtained from the UK trials COV001 and COV002, which included a single-blind randomized controlled phase 2/3 trial of AZD1222 (ChAdOx1 nCoV-19) in healthy adults. Trial participant PBMC samples were collected at day 0 and day 28 after the second dose for TCRbeta chain sequencing.

The CDR3 regions of human TCRbeta chains were analyzed by immunosequencing. Per the source publication's procedure: Repertoire TCRs were checked for matches against a reference library of SARS-CoV-2-specific TCRs that had been generated using the MIRA antigen-specificity platform. Breadth was defined as the fraction of unique TCRs that were SARS-CoV-2-associated, and depth was defined as the fraction of total T cells that were SARS-CoV-2-associated. Using the MIRA data, every spike-specific TCR was mapped to the spike region that the TCR reacted to and assigned to either a CD4 or a CD8 class. Log10-transformed breadth and depth values were compared by one-way ANOVA with Sidak's multiple comparisons tests. Drawn from immuneACCESS, this table holds only the in-frame rearrangements with V and J called that TCRdb kept. Clones are partly lost; checked studies trace under half to an unresolved V gene and leave the rest unexplained. Clone size and V and J calls were adopted from that table, with D and trimming inferred from the DNA. Within this sample are roughly 120,000 clones, with about 87% of them counted one time only. The ten largest clones take up around 4.6% of the sample.

Worth noting for this clone: Its antigen is still unknown. No base qualities exist here, and no much larger clone lies one base off it.

Sample: peripheral blood, taken 28 days after the second AZD1222 dose. The sequence joins TRBV11-2 to TRBJ2-1; TRBD2 agrees with 13 junctional bases. The receptor comes from an adult who received the AZD1222 COVID-19 vaccine. The nucleotide sequence reads as follows: TGTGCCAGCAGCCAAGGGACTAGCGGGGACTACAGTTACAATGAGCAGTTCTTC. This gives the protein CASSQGTSGDYSYNEQFF.